The TCR beta chain described here comes from a study of neoadjuvant anti-PD-1 for oral cavity cancer. Looking at the study overall: Most patients had three to four biweekly doses of 3 mg/kg nivolumab before resection. Patients without progression got a fourth dose around day 43.

Regarding the study as a whole: Only a few patients per response group were TCR-analyzed; validation needed. Non-responders to neoadjuvant nivolumab had significantly more clonal PBMC T cells than responders.

Notes on this clone: Its antigen is not identified.

V dropped 0 bases and J dropped 2; count of bases not matched to a gene: 8. The CDR3 is made up of 16 amino acids. The germline gives CDR1 SGDLS, CDR2 YYNGEE. Time point denoted: after neoadjuvant nivolumab, at surgical resection. Using immunoSEQ multiplex PCR, the repertoire was profiled, and TCRdb retains in-frame clones only, with some absent. The profile covers some 29,000 clones, with almost 80% appearing a single time and 3.4% taken by the ten largest. The source of this sequence is a person aged 40 to 85 with oral cavity squamous cell carcinoma. This material consisted of PBMCs, taken after nivolumab (anti-PD-1) treatment. This chain joins TRBV9 and TRBJ2-7; 7 nucleotides agree with TRBD1. The CDR3 coding sequence is TGTGCCAGCAGCGTAGGTGACAGGGCATCTACCTACGAGCAGTACTTC. Its protein is CASSVGDRASTYEQYF. The whole variable domain, filled in from reference TRBV9 and TRBJ2-7, reads DSGVTQTPKHLITATGQRVTLRCSPRSGDLSVYWYQQSLDQGLQFLIQYYNGEERAKGNILERFSAQQFPDLHSELNLSSLELGDSALYFCASSVGDRASTYEQYFGPGTRLTVT.